This TCR beta chain was retrieved from a study of technical replicates of blood from a few donors. The repertoire was sequenced with immunoSEQ multiplex PCR; TCRdb's copy has only in-frame clones and lacks some. The sample carries more than 70,000 clones, about 91% recorded once. Per the germline V gene, CDR1 is SQVTM and CDR2 is ANQGSEA. Trimming stripped 3 bases from V and 3 bases from J, with 21 bases between. The CDR3 is made up of 17 amino acids. The receptor was isolated from a human donor in good health. The V gene is TRBV29-1, the J gene TRBJ2-1, with TRBD1 as a possible D gene (6 bases). Input material: T cells isolated from PBMCs. The CDR3 region has the DNA TGCAGCGTTGAGGCCCCACAGGGCCGACCCAGCTACAATGAGCAGTTCTTC. It specifies CSVEAPQGRPSYNEQFF.